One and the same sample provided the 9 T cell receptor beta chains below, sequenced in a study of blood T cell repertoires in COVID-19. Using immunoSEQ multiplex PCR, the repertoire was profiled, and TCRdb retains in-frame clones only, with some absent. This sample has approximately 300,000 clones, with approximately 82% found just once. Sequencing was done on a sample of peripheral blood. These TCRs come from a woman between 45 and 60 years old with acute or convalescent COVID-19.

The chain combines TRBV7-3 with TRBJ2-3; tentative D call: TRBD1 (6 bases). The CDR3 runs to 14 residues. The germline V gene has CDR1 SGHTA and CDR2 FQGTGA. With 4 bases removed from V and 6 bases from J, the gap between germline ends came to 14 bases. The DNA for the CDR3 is TGTGCCAGCAGCTCACAGGGTAGCGCTGATACGCAGTATTTT. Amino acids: CASSSQGSADTQYF.

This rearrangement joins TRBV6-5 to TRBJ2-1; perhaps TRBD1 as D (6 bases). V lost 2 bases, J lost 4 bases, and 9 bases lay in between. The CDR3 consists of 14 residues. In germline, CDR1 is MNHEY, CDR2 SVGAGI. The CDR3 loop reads CASSYGTPYNEQFF. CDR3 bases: TGTGCCAGCAGTTACGGGACACCTTACAATGAGCAGTTCTTC.

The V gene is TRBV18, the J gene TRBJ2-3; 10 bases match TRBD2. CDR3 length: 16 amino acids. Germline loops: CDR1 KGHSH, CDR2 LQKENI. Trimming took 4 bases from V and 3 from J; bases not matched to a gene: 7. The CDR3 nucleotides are TGTGCCAGCTCACGAGTCACTAGCGGGGTAACAGATACGCAGTATTTT. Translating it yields CASSRVTSGVTDTQYF.

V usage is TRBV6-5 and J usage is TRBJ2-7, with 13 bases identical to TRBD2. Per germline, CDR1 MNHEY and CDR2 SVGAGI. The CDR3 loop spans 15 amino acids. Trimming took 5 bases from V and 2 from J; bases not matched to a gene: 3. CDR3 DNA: TGTGCCAGCAGTAGACTAGCGGGAGGACCCTACGAGCAGTACTTC. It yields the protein CASSRLAGGPYEQYF.

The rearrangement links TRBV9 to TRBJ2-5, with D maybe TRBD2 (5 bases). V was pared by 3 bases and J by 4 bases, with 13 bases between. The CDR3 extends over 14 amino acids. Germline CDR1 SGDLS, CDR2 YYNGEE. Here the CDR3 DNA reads TGTGCCAGCAGCGACGCTAGCTGGGGAGAGACCCAGTACTTC. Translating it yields CASSDASWGETQYF.

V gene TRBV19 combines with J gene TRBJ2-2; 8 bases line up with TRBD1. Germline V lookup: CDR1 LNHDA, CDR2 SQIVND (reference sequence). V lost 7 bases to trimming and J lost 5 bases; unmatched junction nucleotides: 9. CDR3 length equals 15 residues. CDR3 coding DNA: TGTGCCAGTAAGCGTTTGACAGGGGAAACCGGGGAGCTGTTTTTT. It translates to CASKRLTGETGELFF.

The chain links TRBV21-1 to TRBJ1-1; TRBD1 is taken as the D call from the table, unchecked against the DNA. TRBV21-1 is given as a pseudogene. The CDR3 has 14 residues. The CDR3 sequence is CASSRTGEKAEAFF. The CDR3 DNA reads TGTGCCAGCAGCCGGACAGGGGAAAAGGCTGAAGCTTTCTTT.

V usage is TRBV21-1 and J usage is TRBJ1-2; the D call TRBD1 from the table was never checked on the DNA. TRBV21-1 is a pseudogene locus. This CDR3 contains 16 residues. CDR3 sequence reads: CASSGWTGEIWGGYTF. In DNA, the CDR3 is TGTGCCAGCAGCGGATGGACAGGGGAAATTTGGGGAGGCTACACCTTC.

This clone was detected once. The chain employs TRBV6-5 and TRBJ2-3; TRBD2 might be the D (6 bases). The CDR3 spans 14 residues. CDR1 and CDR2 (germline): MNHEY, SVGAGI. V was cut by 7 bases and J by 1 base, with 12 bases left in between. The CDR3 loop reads CASKLADRTDTQYF. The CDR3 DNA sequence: TGTGCCAGCAAACTAGCTGACCGCACAGATACGCAGTATTTT.